Shown below are 29 T cell receptor beta chains from a single sample sequenced in a study of Ad26.COV2.S vaccination and SARS-CoV-2 variants. The protocol was immunoSEQ multiplex PCR, while the TCRdb copy is restricted to in-frame clones and leaves out a portion. Here the sample spans about 180,000 clones, roughly 89% being singletons. The sequences come from peripheral blood, collected after recovery from COVID-19. The receptors here all came from a human donor who had recovered from COVID-19.

The count of this clone is one. V is TRBV6-6 and J is TRBJ2-7; 11 bases agree with TRBD1. Germline trimming cut 6 bases from V and 6 bases from J; bases unmatched to any gene: 4. Germline V CDR1 and CDR2: MNHNY, SVGAGI (reference sequence). This CDR3 spans 13 amino acids. CDR3 in amino acids: CASSRTGGGEQYF. The CDR3 nucleotides are TGTGCCAGCAGCCGGACAGGGGGCGGCGAGCAGTACTTC.

A few counts support this clone. The V call is TRBV7-9, the J call TRBJ1-2, with TRBD1 as a possible D gene (6 bases). Germline V gene lookup returns CDR1 SEHNR and CDR2 FQNEAQ (reference sequence). The CDR3 is made up of 14 amino acids. V was clipped by 8 bases and J by 2 bases, with 15 bases between them. The CDR3 here is CASLGSTGNYGYTF. DNA of the CDR3: TGTGCCAGCCTGGGGAGTACAGGGAACTATGGCTACACCTTC.

The chain uses TRBV5-6 and TRBJ1-2, with a tentative D call TRBD1 (5 bases). The CDR3 totals 13 residues. Germline V lookup: CDR1 SGHDT, CDR2 YYEEEE. The V end lost 3 bases, the J end lost 6 bases, and 12 bases lay between the germline ends. The DNA of the CDR3 is TGTGCCAGCAGCTGGGGGGTTGTGGATGGCTACACCTTC. This encodes CASSWGVVDGYTF.

V usage is TRBV5-1 and J usage is TRBJ2-3; 7 bases are a match to TRBD2. J lost 5 bases, V lost 0 bases, and 3 bases had no gene match. The V gene's germline CDR1 is SGHRS and CDR2 YFSETQ. The CDR3 is 14 residues long. The CDR3 sequence: CASSLERGVDTQYF. The CDR3 bases are TGCGCCAGCAGCTTGGAGCGGGGAGTAGATACGCAGTATTTT.

On this clone: The sample contains more than one DNA sequence encoding this CDR3. The chain joins TRBV9 to TRBJ1-3; tentatively, D is TRBD1 (5 bases). V was clipped by 0 bases and J by 0 bases, with 7 bases between them. This CDR3 spans 15 amino acids. Germline V lookup: CDR1 SGDLS, CDR2 YYNGEE. In DNA, the CDR3 is TGTGCCAGCAGCGTAGGGGGGGGCTCTGGAAACACCATATATTTT. This codes for CASSVGGGSGNTIYF.

In its sample, this clone was seen once. V usage is TRBV27 and J usage is TRBJ1-4, with a weak D call TRBD1 (5 bases). V gave up 3 bases and J gave up 1 base, with 6 bases separating them. Per the germline V gene, CDR1 is MNHEY and CDR2 is SMNVEV (reference sequence). CDR3 size: 14 residues. CDR3 sequence: CASSFQGTNEKLFF. The CDR3 DNA is TGTGCCAGCAGTTTTCAGGGAACTAATGAAAAACTGTTTTTT.

The V call is TRBV6-1, the J call TRBJ1-5; tentative D call: TRBD1 (5 bases). This CDR3 spans 15 amino acids. Per the germline V gene, CDR1 is MNHNS and CDR2 is SASEGT. Trimming took off 1 base at V and 1 base at J, with 8 bases between the two ends. Here the CDR3 reads CASSEVRGSNQPQHF. In nucleotides, the CDR3 is TGTGCCAGCAGTGAAGTTAGGGGAAGCAATCAGCCCCAGCATTTT.

The rearrangement uses TRBV6-1 and TRBJ1-3; TRBD1 matches 9 bases. Per the germline V gene, CDR1 is MNHNS and CDR2 is SASEGT. Germline trimming cut 0 bases from V and 2 bases from J; bases unmatched to any gene: 5. The CDR3 extends over 17 amino acids. CDR3: CASSEARGTGPGNTIYF. The CDR3 region has the DNA TGTGCCAGCAGTGAAGCCCGGGGGACAGGGCCTGGAAACACCATATATTTT.

V gene TRBV9 combines with J gene TRBJ1-6, with D perhaps matching TRBD1 (6 bases). Germline-derived CDR1 and CDR2 are SGDLS and YYNGEE. With 0 bases removed from V and 0 bases from J, the gap between germline ends came to 13 bases. The CDR3 extends over 18 amino acids. The CDR3 region is CASSVEGGPSSYNSPLHF. CDR3 sequence (DNA): TGTGCCAGCAGCGTAGAAGGGGGACCCAGCTCCTATAATTCACCCCTCCACTTT.

This chain connects TRBV7-6 to TRBJ2-7; TRBD2 is a possible D gene (5 bases). Germline V gene sequence: CDR1 SGHVS, CDR2 FNYEAQ. V lost 2 bases and J lost 2, with 13 bases in between. The CDR3 runs to 15 residues. CDR3 nucleotide sequence: TGTGCCAGCAGCTTAACTAGGTCGGTGACCTACGAGCAGTACTTC. It specifies CASSLTRSVTYEQYF.

The V gene is TRBV6-8, the J gene TRBJ1-2; maybe TRBD1 (6 bases). This CDR3 is 11 amino acids long. From germline, CDR1 is MNHGY and CDR2 SAAAGT. Trimming stripped 11 bases from V and 8 bases from J, with 15 bases between. The CDR3 loop reads CASKGGDGYTF. The DNA of the CDR3 is TGTGCCTCCAAGGGGGGAGACGGCTACACCTTC.

The J gene is TRBJ1-2, the V gene TRBV3-1 (or the pseudogene TRBV3-2); 7 bases match TRBD1. The CDR3 is 13 residues long. Looked up from germline, CDR1 is LGHDT and CDR2 is YNNKEL (reference sequence). Trimming removed 4 bases from V and 7 bases from J; junction bases left unmatched: 6. The CDR3 nucleotides read TGTGCCAGCAGCCCGCAACAGGGGCTTGGCTACACCTTC. Amino acids: CASSPQQGLGYTF.

The chain employs TRBV7-9 and TRBJ2-3; TRBD2 matches at 13 bases. V gave up 5 bases and J gave up 5 bases; unmatched junction bases: 16. CDR3 length: 19 amino acids. The V gene's germline CDR1 is SEHNR and CDR2 FQNEAQ (reference sequence). The CDR3 DNA reads TGTGCCAGCAGCCTAGGGGGCCGAACTAGCGGGAGGGCTGTAGATACGCAGTATTTT. It yields the protein CASSLGGRTSGRAVDTQYF.

The chain combines TRBV3-1 (or the pseudogene TRBV3-2) with TRBJ1-3; weak D call: TRBD1 (5 bases). V was cut by 5 bases and J by 5 bases, with 16 bases left in between. Germline loops: CDR1 LGHDT, CDR2 YNNKEL (reference sequence). This CDR3 is built from 15 residues. This CDR3 reads CASSSFGGARNTIYF. The DNA for the CDR3 is TGTGCCAGCAGCTCCTTTGGCGGGGCTCGAAACACCATATATTTT.

A single count supports this clone. V gene TRBV5-1 combines with J gene TRBJ2-1, with D possibly matching TRBD1 (6 bases). This CDR3 region has 15 residues. CDR1 is SGHRS and CDR2 is YFSETQ in the germline V gene. Trimming left V 0 bases short and J 0 bases short, with 7 bases between. Written as DNA, the CDR3 is TGCGCCAGCAGCTTGGGAGGGGGCTCCTACAATGAGCAGTTCTTC. Translation: CASSLGGGSYNEQFF.

J is TRBJ2-7 and V is TRBV19, with 8 nucleotides matching TRBD2. CDR1 is LNHDA, CDR2 SQIVND, per germline (reference sequence). V shed 5 bases and J 3 bases; nucleotides not matched to a gene: 6. This CDR3 has 14 amino acids. CDR3 protein: CASSLLAGDYEQYF. The CDR3 nucleotides read TGTGCCAGTAGTCTCCTAGCGGGTGACTACGAGCAGTACTTC.

This chain joins TRBV2 and TRBJ2-5, with unresolved D. The germline gives CDR1 SNHLY, CDR2 FYNNEI. CDR3 length: 10 amino acids. V lost 6 bases to trimming and J lost 2 bases, with 1 base between them. The CDR3 sequence: CASRQETQYF. In DNA, the CDR3 is TGTGCCAGCAGGCAAGAGACCCAGTACTTC.

This clone has only one observation. The CDR3 is CASSPAKGIEQYF. For the CDR3, the DNA is TGTGCCAGCAGCCCTGCTAAGGGCATCGAGCAGTACTTC. The chain joins TRBV7-2 to TRBJ2-7, with no clear D. The germline V gene encodes CDR1 SGHTA and CDR2 FQGNSA. V was clipped by 5 bases and J by 6 bases, with 14 bases between them. This CDR3 has 13 amino acids.

The chain recombines TRBV5-1 with TRBJ1-2, with D perhaps matching TRBD1 (5 bases). The germline CDR1 and CDR2 sequences are SGHRS and YFSETQ. V gave up 4 bases and J gave up 6 bases, with 10 bases separating them. The CDR3 has 12 residues. Written as DNA, the CDR3 is TGCGCCAGCAGCGCAGGGACGGATGGCTACACCTTC. It encodes CASSAGTDGYTF.

V gene TRBV5-4 combines with J gene TRBJ1-6; D is possibly TRBD1 (6 bases). The germline V gene encodes CDR1 SGHNT and CDR2 YYREEE (reference sequence). Trimming stripped 0 bases from V and 10 bases from J, with 14 bases between. There are 15 residues in the CDR3. The CDR3 region has the DNA TGTGCCAGCAGCTTGGGCGGGGGGCATGGGTCACCCCTCCACTTT. It specifies CASSLGGGHGSPLHF.

This chain connects TRBV19 to TRBJ2-1; TRBD2 matches 15 bases. The J segment lost 1 base and the V segment lost 4 bases, leaving 14 bases of the junction unmatched. Germline CDR1 LNHDA, CDR2 SQIVND (reference sequence). This CDR3 has 21 amino acids. DNA for the CDR3: TGTGCCAGTAGTAACCCCAGGACTAGCGGGAGGGCCCTTCCATCCTACAATGAGCAGTTCTTC. Translated, it gives CASSNPRTSGRALPSYNEQFF.

V is TRBV7-2 and J is TRBJ1-2; 10 bases match TRBD1. The CDR3 runs 15 residues. The germline CDR1 and CDR2 sequences are SGHTA and FQGNSA. V gave up 3 bases and J gave up 6 bases; unmatched junction bases: 7. Written as DNA, the CDR3 is TGTGCCAGCAGCTTCCCGACAGGGGGCGCCCATGGCTACACCTTC. Protein product: CASSFPTGGAHGYTF.

The CDR3 DNA sequence: TGTGCCAGCAGCTTAAGTGGCGGTTACAATGAGCAGTTCTTC. Translating it yields CASSLSGGYNEQFF. The V and J genes are TRBV7-3 and TRBJ2-1; D remains unclear. The CDR3 sequence is 14 residues long. Looked up from germline, CDR1 is SGHTA and CDR2 is FQGTGA. V was shortened by 1 base and J by 4 bases, with 8 bases between the two germline ends.

This clone was found a few times. V gene TRBV5-8 combines with J gene TRBJ1-6, with TRBD1 matching 7 bases. The CDR3 is made up of 15 amino acids. CDR1 is SGHTS and CDR2 is YDEGEE in the germline V gene. V shed 0 bases and J 10 bases; nucleotides not matched to a gene: 7. The CDR3 DNA follows: TGTGCCAGCAGCTTGGGTGAGGGGGCAAACTCACCCCTCCACTTT. Protein: CASSLGEGANSPLHF.

The gene calls are TRBV5-1 and TRBJ1-6; D not certain. The CDR3 is 15 residues long. Germline CDR1 reads SGHRS; CDR2 reads YFSETQ. Trimming took off 0 bases at V and 6 bases at J, with 10 bases between the two ends. CDR3 coding DNA: TGCGCCAGCAGCTTGGAGTCCCTGGGTAATTCACCCCTCCACTTT. It specifies CASSLESLGNSPLHF.

This sequence joins TRBV3-1 (or the pseudogene TRBV3-2) and TRBJ1-3; TRBD1 agrees at 7 bases. Germline trimming cut 4 bases from V and 2 bases from J; bases unmatched to any gene: 2. The CDR3 runs to 14 residues. In germline, CDR1 is LGHDT, CDR2 YNNKEL (reference sequence). CDR3 loop: CASSRQGAGNTIYF. Written as DNA, the CDR3 is TGTGCCAGCAGCCGACAGGGAGCTGGAAACACCATATATTTT.

The gene calls are TRBV5-4 and TRBJ1-1, with TRBD1 as a possible D gene (5 bases). This CDR3 spans 12 amino acids. V was cut by 1 base and J by 7 bases, with 8 bases left in between. Germline lookup yields CDR1 SGHNT and CDR2 YYREEE (reference sequence). CDR3 protein: CASSLRQGEAFF. DNA for the CDR3: TGTGCCAGCAGCTTGCGTCAGGGTGAAGCTTTCTTT.

The chain is built from TRBV4-2 and TRBJ1-5, with TRBD1 matching 9 bases. The length of the CDR3 is 14 residues. Per the germline V gene, CDR1 is LGHNA and CDR2 is YNFKEQ. Trimming cost V 5 bases and J 5 bases; bases outside gene matches: 4. This CDR3 reads CASSSDRGDQPQHF. As DNA, the CDR3 is TGTGCCAGCAGCTCCGACAGGGGGGATCAGCCCCAGCATTTT.

The chain joins TRBV7-8 to TRBJ2-7; 13 bases agree with TRBD2. The CDR3 extends over 16 amino acids. From germline, CDR1 is SGHVS and CDR2 FQNEAQ. Trimming at V came to 2 bases and at J to 4 bases, leaving 5 bases not matched to a gene. The CDR3 DNA sequence: TGTGCCAGCAGCTTATGGACTAGCGGGAGTTCGTACGAGCAGTACTTC. It translates to CASSLWTSGSSYEQYF.